In its sample, the clone carrying this T cell receptor (beta chain) was seen many times. Amplification targeted the TCR beta CDR3 regions, with RNA transcripts as the source material. HTBI primers served in a first-round RT-PCR, which a second-round multiplex PCR followed. TCRdb used MiXCR to reprocess the multiplex PCR reads, holding one entry per CDR3 protein. The table records approximately 330,000 distinct CDR3 sequences, roughly a sixth of them present only once. This specimen comes from a study of Graves' ophthalmopathy and Graves' hyperthyroidism. Germline V gene data show CDR1 as MNHEY and CDR2 as SVGAGI. The CDR3 extends over 15 amino acids. The ends were cut back, 7 bases at V and 0 bases at J, with 15 bases in the middle.

Sequenced: peripheral blood. The sequence derives from an adult man with Graves' ophthalmopathy. The J gene is TRBJ1-2, the V gene TRBV6-5; no definite D call. CDR3 loop: CASNPRRLTNYGYTF. The CDR3 nucleotides read TGTGCCAGCAACCCCCGACGGCTAACTAACTATGGCTACACCTTC.